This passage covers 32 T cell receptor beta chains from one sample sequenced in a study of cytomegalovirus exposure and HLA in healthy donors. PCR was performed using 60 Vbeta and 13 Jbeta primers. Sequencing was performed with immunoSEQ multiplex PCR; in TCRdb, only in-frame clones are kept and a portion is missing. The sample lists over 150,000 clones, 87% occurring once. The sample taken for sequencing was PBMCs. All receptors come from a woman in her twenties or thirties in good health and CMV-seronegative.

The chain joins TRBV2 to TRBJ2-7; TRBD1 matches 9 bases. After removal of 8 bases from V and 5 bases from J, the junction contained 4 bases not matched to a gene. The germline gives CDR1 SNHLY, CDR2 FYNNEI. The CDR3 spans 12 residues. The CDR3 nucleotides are TGTGCCAGCGGGACAGGGTGGGACGAGCAGTACTTC. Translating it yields CASGTGWDEQYF.

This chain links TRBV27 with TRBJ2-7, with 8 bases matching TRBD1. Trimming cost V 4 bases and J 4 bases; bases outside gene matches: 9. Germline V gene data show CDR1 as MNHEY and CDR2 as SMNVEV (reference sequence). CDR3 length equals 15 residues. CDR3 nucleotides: TGTGCCAGCAGTTCATCCCCCAGGGGGCGATACGAGCAGTACTTC. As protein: CASSSSPRGRYEQYF.

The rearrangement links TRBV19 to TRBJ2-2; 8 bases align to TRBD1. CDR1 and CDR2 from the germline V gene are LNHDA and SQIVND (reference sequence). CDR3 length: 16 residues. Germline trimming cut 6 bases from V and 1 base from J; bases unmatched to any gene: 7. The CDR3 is CASRLSGTGNTGELFF. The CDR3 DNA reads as TGTGCCAGTAGACTATCCGGGACAGGGAACACCGGGGAGCTGTTTTTT. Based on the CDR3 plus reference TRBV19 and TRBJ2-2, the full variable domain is DGGITQSPKYLFRKEGQNVTLSCEQNLNHDAMYWYRQDPGQGLRLIYYSQIVNDFQKGDIAEGYSVSREKKESFPLTVTSAQKNPTAFYLCASRLSGTGNTGELFFGEGSRLTVL.

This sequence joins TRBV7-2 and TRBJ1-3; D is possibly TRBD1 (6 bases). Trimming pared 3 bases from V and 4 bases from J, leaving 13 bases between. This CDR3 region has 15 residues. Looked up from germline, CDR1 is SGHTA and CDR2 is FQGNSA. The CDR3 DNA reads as TGTGCCAGCAGCTTTGGGGGGGGGCAAGGAAACACCATATATTTT. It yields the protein CASSFGGGQGNTIYF.

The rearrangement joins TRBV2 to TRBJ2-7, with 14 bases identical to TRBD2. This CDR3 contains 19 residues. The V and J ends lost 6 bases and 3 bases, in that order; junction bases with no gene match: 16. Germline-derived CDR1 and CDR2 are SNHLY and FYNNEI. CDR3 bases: TGTGCCAGCAGAGCTAACTCGGGACTAGCGGGAGTTCCCGACTACGAGCAGTACTTC. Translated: CASRANSGLAGVPDYEQYF.

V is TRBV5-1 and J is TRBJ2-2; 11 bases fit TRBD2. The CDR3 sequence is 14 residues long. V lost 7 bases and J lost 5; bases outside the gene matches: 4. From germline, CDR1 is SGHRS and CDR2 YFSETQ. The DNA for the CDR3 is TGCGCCAGCTGGGGACTAGCGGCTACCGGGGAGCTGTTTTTT. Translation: CASWGLAATGELFF.

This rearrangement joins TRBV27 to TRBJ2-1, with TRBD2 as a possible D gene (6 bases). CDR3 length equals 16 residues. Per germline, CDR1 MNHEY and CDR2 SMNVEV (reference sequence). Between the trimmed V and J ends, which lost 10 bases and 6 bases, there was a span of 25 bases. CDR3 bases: TGTGCCACCGCAACGATTGCCCGGGAGCCCATCAATGAGCAGTTCTTC. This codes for CATATIAREPINEQFF.

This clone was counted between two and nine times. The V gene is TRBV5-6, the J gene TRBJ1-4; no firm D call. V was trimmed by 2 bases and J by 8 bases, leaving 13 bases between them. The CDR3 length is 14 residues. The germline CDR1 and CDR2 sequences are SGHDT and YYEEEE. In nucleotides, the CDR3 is TGTGCCAGCAGCTTCGGACTCCATGGGGAAAAACTGTTTTTT. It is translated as CASSFGLHGEKLFF.

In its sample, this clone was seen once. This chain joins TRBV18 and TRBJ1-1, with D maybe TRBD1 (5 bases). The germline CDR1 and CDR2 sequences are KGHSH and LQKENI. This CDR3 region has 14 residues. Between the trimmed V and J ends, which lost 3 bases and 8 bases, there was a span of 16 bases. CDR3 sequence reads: CASSPGQEDTEAFF. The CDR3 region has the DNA TGTGCCAGCTCACCGGGGCAGGAAGATACCGAAGCTTTCTTT.

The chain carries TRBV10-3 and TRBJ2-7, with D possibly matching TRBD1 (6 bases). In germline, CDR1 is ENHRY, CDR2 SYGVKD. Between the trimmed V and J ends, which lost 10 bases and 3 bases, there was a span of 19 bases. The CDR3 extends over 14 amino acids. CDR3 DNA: TGTGCCACCAAAAGCAGGACAGTTCTCTACGAGCAGTACTTC. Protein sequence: CATKSRTVLYEQYF.

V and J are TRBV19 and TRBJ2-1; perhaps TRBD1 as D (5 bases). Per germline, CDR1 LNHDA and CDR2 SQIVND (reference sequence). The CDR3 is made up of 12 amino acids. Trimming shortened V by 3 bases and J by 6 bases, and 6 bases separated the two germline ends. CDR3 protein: CASSIRGNEQFF. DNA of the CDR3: TGTGCCAGTAGTATTAGGGGCAATGAGCAGTTCTTC.

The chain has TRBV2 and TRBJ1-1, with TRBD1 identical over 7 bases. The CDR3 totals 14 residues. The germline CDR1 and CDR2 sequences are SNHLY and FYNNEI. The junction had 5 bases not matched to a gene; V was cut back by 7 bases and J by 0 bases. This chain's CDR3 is CASIPTGMNTEAFF. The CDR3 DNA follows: TGTGCCAGCATCCCGACAGGGATGAACACTGAAGCTTTCTTT.

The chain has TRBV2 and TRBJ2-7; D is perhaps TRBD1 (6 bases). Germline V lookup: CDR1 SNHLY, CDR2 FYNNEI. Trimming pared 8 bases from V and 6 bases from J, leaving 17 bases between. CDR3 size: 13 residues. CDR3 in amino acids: CASRQGGVFEQYF. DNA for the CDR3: TGTGCCAGCCGTCAAGGGGGAGTGTTCGAGCAGTACTTC.

CDR3 residues: CASSYGGINYEQYF. In nucleotides, the CDR3 is TGTGCCAGCAGTTACGGAGGGATTAACTACGAGCAGTACTTC. The J gene is TRBJ2-7, the V gene TRBV6-5; possible D gene TRBD2, 6 bases. Germline values: CDR1 MNHEY, CDR2 SVGAGI. This CDR3 is 14 amino acids long. V lost 2 bases and J 3 bases, leaving 11 bases between the germline ends.

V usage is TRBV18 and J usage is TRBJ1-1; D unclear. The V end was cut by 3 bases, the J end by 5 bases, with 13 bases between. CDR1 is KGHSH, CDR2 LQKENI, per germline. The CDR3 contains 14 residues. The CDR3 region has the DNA TGTGCCAGCTCACCTCTTAGAGACGGGACTGAAGCTTTCTTT. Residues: CASSPLRDGTEAFF.

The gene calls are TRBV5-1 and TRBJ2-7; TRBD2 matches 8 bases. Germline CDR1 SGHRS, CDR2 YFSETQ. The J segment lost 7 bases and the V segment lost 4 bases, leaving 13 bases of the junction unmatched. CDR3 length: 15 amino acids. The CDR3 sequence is CASSPSGGSTREQYF. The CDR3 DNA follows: TGCGCCAGCAGCCCGAGCGGGGGTAGTACCCGAGAGCAGTACTTC.

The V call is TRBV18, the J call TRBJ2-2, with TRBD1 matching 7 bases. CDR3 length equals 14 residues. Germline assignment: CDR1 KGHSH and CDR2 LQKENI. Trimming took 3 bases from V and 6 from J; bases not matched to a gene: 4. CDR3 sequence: CASSPGQPAGELFF. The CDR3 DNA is TGTGCCAGCTCACCGGGACAGCCAGCCGGGGAGCTGTTTTTT.

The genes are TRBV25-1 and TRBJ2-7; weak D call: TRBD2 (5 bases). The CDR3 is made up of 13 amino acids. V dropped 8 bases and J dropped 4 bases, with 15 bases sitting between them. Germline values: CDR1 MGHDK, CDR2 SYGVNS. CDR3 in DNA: TGTGCCAGCCCCCAGGAGGTGGAATACGAGCAGTACTTC. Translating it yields CASPQEVEYEQYF.

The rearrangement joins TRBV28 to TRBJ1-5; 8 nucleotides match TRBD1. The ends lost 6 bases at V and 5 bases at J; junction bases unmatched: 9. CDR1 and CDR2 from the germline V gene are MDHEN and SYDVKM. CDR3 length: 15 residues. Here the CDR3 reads CASRATGGKDQPQHF. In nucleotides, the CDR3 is TGTGCCAGCAGGGCTACAGGGGGAAAGGATCAGCCCCAGCATTTT. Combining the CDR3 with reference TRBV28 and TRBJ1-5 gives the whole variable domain DVKVTQSSRYLVKRTGEKVFLECVQDMDHENMFWYRQDPGLGLRLIYFSYDVKMKEKGDIPEGYSVSREKKERFSLILESASTNQTSMYLCASRATGGKDQPQHFGDGTRLSIL.

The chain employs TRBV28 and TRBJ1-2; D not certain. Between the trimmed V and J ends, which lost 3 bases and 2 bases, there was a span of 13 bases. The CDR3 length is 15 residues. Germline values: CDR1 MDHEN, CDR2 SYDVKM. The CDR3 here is CASSFPVFTNYGYTF. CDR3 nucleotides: TGTGCCAGCAGTTTTCCGGTCTTTACGAACTATGGCTACACCTTC.

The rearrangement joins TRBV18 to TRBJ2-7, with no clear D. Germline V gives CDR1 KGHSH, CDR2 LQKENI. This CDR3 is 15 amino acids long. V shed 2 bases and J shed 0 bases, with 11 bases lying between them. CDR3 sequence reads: CASSPIGSSSYEQYF. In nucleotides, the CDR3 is TGTGCCAGCTCACCAATCGGGTCCAGCTCCTACGAGCAGTACTTC.

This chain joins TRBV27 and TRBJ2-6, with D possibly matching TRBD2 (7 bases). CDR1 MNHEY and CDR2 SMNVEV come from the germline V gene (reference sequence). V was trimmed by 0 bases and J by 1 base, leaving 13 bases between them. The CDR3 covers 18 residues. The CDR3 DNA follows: TGTGCCAGCAGTTTATCTTGGGGAGGGGGGTCTGGGGCCAACGTCCTGACTTTC. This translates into CASSLSWGGGSGANVLTF.

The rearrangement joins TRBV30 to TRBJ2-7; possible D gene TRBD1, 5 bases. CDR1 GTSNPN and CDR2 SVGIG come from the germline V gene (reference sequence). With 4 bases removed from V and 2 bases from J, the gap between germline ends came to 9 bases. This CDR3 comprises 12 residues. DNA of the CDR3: TGTGCCTGGAAACAGGCGACCTACGAGCAGTACTTC. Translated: CAWKQATYEQYF.

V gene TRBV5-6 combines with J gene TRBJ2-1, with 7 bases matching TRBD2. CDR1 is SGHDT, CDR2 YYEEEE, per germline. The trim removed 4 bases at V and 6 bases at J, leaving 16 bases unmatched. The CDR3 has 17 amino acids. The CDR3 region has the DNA TGTGCCAGCAGCCCCGTTGGTGGGCGGGGAGGGCCCAATGAGCAGTTCTTC. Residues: CASSPVGGRGGPNEQFF.

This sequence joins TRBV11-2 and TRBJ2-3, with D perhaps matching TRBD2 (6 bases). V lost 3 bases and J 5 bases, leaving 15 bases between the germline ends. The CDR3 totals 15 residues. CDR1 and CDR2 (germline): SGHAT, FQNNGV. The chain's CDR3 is CASSFITGERDTQYF. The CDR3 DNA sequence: TGTGCCAGCAGCTTCATAACGGGGGAGCGAGATACGCAGTATTTT.

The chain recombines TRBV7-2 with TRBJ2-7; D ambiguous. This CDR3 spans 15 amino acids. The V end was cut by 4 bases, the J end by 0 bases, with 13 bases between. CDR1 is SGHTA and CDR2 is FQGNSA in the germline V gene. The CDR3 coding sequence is TGTGCCAGCAGCTCCTATTCAAAAAGCTCCTACGAGCAGTACTTC. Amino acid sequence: CASSSYSKSSYEQYF. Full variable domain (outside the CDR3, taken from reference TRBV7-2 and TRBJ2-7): GAGVSQSPSNKVTEKGKDVELRCDPISGHTALYWYRQSLGQGLEFLIYFQGNSAPDKSGLPSDRFSAERTGGSVSTLTIQRTQQEDSAVYLCASSSYSKSSYEQYFGPGTRLTVT.

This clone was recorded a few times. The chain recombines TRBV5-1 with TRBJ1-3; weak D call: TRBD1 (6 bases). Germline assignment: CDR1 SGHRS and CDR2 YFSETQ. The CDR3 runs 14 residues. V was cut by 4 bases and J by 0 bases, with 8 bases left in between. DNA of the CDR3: TGCGCCAGCAGCCAGGACAGCTCTGGAAACACCATATATTTT. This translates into CASSQDSSGNTIYF.

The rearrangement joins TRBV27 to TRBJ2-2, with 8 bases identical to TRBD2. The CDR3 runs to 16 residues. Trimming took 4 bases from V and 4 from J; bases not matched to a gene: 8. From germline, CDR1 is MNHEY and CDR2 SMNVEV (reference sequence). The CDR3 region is CASSSLSSGGTGELFF. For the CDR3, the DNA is TGTGCCAGCAGTTCGCTCTCAAGCGGGGGCACCGGGGAGCTGTTTTTT.

The CDR3 coding sequence is TGTGCCAGCAGCTCAGGCGAGGAAAAACTGTTTTTT. This encodes CASSSGEEKLFF. This chain connects TRBV6-6 to TRBJ1-4; the D is unclear. This CDR3 has 12 residues. Trimming removed 6 bases at V and 8 bases at J, with 10 bases between. Germline CDR1 and CDR2: MNHNY and SVGAGI (reference sequence).

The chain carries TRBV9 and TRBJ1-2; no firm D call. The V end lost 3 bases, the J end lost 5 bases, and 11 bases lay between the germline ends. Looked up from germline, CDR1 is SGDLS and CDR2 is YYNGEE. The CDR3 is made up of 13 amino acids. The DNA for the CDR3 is TGTGCCAGCAGCGCCGAGCCCGCATATGGCTACACCTTC. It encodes CASSAEPAYGYTF. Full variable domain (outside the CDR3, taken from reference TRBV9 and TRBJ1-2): DSGVTQTPKHLITATGQRVTLRCSPRSGDLSVYWYQQSLDQGLQFLIQYYNGEERAKGNILERFSAQQFPDLHSELNLSSLELGDSALYFCASSAEPAYGYTFGSGTRLTVV.

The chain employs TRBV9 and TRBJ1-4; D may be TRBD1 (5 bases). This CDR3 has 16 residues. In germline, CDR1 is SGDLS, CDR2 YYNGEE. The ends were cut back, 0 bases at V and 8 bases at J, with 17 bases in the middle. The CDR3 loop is CASSVETTGGGEKLFF. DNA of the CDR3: TGTGCCAGCAGCGTAGAAACGACCGGGGGTGGGGAAAAACTGTTTTTT. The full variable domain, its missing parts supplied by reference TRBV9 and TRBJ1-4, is DSGVTQTPKHLITATGQRVTLRCSPRSGDLSVYWYQQSLDQGLQFLIQYYNGEERAKGNILERFSAQQFPDLHSELNLSSLELGDSALYFCASSVETTGGGEKLFFGSGTQLSVL.

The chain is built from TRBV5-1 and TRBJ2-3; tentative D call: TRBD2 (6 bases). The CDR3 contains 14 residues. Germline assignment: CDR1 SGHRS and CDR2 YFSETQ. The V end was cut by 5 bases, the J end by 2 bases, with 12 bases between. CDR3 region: CASSWGTYTDTQYF. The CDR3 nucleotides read TGCGCCAGCAGTTGGGGGACTTACACAGATACGCAGTATTTT.